Sequencing of this T cell receptor beta chain was carried out in a study of blood T cell repertoires in COVID-19. Study background: PBMCs, B-cell-depleted T cells, or T cells were the source of the cDNA or gDNA that made up the material.

This CDR3 has 13 amino acids. CDR1 is SGDLS, CDR2 YYNGEE, per germline. With 4 bases removed from V and 6 bases from J, the gap between germline ends came to 12 bases. Libraries were prepared by immunoSEQ multiplex PCR; TCRdb keeps only in-frame clonotypes and omits some of them. The sample has roughly 250,000 clones, 80% to 95% seen once. The V gene is TRBV9, the J gene TRBJ2-3; D is uncertain. The receptor's source is a woman aged 18-35 years who had recovered from COVID-19. The sequenced sample consisted of PBMCs or T cells enriched from blood (not recorded which). CDR3 protein: CASSPRPSDTQYF. The DNA of the CDR3 is TGTGCCAGCAGCCCTAGACCTTCGGATACGCAGTATTTT. The full variable domain, in which reference TRBV9 and TRBJ2-3 provide the parts outside the CDR3, is DSGVTQTPKHLITATGQRVTLRCSPRSGDLSVYWYQQSLDQGLQFLIQYYNGEERAKGNILERFSAQQFPDLHSELNLSSLELGDSALYFCASSPRPSDTQYFGPGTRLTVL.